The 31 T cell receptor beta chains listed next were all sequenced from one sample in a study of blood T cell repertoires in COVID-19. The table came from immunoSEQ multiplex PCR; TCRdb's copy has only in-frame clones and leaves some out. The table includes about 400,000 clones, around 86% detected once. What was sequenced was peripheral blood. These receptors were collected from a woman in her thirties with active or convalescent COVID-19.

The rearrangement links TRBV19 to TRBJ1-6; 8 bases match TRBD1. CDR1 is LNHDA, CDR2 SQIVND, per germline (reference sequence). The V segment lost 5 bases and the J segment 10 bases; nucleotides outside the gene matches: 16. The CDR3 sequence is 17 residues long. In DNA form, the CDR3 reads TGTGCCAGTAGTGGAAGGACAGGGAGCTTCATTATCTCACCCCTCCACTTT. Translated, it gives CASSGRTGSFIISPLHF.

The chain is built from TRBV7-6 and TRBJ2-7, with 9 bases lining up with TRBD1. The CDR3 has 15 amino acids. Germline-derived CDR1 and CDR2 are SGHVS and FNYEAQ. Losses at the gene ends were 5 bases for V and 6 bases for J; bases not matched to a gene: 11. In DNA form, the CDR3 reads TGTGCCAGCAGCACTACCGGGACAGGGTCCCTCGAGCAGTACTTC. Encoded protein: CASSTTGTGSLEQYF. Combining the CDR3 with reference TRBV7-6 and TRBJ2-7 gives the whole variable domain GAGVSQSPRYKVTKRGQDVALRCDPISGHVSLYWYRQALGQGPEFLTYFNYEAQQDKSGLPNDRFSAERPEGSISTLTIQRTEQRDSAMYRCASSTTGTGSLEQYFGPGTRLTVT.

CDR3 amino acids: CASTPGGTGNYGYTF. The DNA for the CDR3 is TGTGCCAGTACTCCTGGGGGGACAGGGAACTATGGCTACACCTTC. The chain uses TRBV19 and TRBJ1-2; 9 bases fit TRBD1. With V trimmed by 7 bases and J by 2 bases, 8 bases remained unmatched. CDR1 and CDR2 from the germline V gene are LNHDA and SQIVND (reference sequence). The CDR3 extends over 15 amino acids.

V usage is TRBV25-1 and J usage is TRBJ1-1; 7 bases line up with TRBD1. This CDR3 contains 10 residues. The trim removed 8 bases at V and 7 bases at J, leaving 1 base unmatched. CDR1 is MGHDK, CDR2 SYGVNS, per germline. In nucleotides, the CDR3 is TGTGCCAGCCGGGACAGTGAAGCTTTCTTT. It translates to CASRDSEAFF.

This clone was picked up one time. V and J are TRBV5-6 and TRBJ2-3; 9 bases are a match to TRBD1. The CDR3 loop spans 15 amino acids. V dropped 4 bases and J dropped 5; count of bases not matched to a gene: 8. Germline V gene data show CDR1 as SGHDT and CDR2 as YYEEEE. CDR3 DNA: TGTGCCAGCAGCCTGACGGGACAGGGACTAGATACGCAGTATTTT. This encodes CASSLTGQGLDTQYF.

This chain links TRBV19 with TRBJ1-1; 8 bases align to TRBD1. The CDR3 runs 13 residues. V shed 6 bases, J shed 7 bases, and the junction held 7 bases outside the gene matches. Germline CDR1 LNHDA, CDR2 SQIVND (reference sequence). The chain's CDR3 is CASRETGAGEAFF. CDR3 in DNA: TGTGCCAGTAGGGAGACAGGGGCGGGTGAAGCTTTCTTT.

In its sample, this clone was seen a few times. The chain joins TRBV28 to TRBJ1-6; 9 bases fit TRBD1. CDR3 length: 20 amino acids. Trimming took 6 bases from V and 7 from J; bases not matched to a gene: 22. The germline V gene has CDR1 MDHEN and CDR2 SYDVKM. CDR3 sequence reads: CASSPYPGPGQGLLNSPLHF. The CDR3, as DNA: TGTGCCAGCAGCCCATACCCCGGCCCGGGACAGGGATTACTCAATTCACCCCTCCACTTT. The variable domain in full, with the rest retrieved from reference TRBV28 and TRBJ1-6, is DVKVTQSSRYLVKRTGEKVFLECVQDMDHENMFWYRQDPGLGLRLIYFSYDVKMKEKGDIPEGYSVSREKKERFSLILESASTNQTSMYLCASSPYPGPGQGLLNSPLHFGNGTRLTVT.

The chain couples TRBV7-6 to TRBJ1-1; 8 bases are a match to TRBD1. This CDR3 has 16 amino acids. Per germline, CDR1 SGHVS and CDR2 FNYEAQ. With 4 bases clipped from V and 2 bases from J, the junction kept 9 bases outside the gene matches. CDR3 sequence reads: CASSWGPGQDNTEAFF. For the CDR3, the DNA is TGTGCCAGCAGCTGGGGACCGGGACAGGATAACACTGAAGCTTTCTTT.

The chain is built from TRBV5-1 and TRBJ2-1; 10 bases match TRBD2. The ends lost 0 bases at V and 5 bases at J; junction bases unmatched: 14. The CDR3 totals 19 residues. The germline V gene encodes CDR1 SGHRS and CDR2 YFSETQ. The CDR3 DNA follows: TGCGCCAGCAGCTTGGAATTTACTAGCGGGATAGGCAATAACAATGAGCAGTTCTTC. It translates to CASSLEFTSGIGNNNEQFF.

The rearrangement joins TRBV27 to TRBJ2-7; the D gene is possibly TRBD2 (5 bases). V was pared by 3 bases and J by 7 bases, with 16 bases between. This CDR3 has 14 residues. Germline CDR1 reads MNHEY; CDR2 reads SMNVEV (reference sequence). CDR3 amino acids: CASSLDSARREQYF. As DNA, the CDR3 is TGTGCCAGCAGTTTGGATTCAGCCAGGAGGGAGCAGTACTTC.

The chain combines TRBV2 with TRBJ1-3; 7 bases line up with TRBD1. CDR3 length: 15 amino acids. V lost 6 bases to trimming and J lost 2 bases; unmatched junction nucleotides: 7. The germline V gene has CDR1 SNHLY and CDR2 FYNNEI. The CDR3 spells CASRRQGNAGNTIYF. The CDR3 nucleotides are TGTGCCAGCAGGAGACAGGGAAATGCTGGAAACACCATATATTTT.

The CDR3 bases are TGTGCCAGCAGTGACAGGGGTCAGACCGTCGATACGCAGTATTTT. Translated, it gives CASSDRGQTVDTQYF. The genes are TRBV6-1 and TRBJ2-3; D perhaps matches TRBD1 (6 bases). The germline V and J ends were trimmed by 3 bases and 6 bases, with 16 bases remaining between them. Germline values: CDR1 MNHNS, CDR2 SASEGT. This CDR3 region has 15 residues.

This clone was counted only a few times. The chain's CDR3 is CSARGSNWETQYF. CDR3 coding DNA: TGCAGTGCTCGTGGGAGTAATTGGGAGACCCAGTACTTC. This rearrangement joins TRBV20-1 to TRBJ2-5; weak D call: TRBD2 (5 bases). Germline CDR1 and CDR2: DFQATT and SNEGSKA (reference sequence). V was trimmed by 5 bases and J by 5 bases, leaving 15 bases between them. The CDR3 contains 13 residues.

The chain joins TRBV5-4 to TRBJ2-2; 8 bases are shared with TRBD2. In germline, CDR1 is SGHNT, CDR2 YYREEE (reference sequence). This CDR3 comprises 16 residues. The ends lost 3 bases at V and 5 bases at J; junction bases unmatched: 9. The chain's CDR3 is CASSSTGGGWTGELFF. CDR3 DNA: TGTGCCAGCAGCTCCACCGGGGGGGGTTGGACCGGGGAGCTGTTTTTT.

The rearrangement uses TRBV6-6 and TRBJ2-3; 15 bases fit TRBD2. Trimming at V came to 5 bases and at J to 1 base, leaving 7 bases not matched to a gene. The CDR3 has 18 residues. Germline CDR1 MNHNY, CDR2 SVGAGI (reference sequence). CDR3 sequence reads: CASSPRTSGGAGTDTQYF. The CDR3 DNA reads TGTGCCAGCAGTCCACGGACTAGCGGGGGGGCGGGCACAGATACGCAGTATTTT.

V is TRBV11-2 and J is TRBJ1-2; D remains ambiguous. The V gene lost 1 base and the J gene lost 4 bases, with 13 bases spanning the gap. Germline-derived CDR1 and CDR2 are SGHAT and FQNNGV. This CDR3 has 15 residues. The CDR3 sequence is CASSLGPGSSYGYTF. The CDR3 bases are TGTGCCAGCAGCTTAGGTCCGGGGTCGAGCTATGGCTACACCTTC.

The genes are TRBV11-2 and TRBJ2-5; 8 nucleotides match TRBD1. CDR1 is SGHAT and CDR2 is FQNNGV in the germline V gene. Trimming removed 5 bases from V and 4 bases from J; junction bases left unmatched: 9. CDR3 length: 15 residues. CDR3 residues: CASSPVQGAGETQYF. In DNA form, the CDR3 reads TGTGCCAGCAGCCCTGTGCAGGGGGCCGGAGAGACCCAGTACTTC.

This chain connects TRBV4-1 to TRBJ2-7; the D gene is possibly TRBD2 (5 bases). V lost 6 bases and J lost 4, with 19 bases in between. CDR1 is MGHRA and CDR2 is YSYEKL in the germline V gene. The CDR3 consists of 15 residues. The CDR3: CASRGIRGDIYEQYF. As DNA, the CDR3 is TGCGCCAGCAGGGGCATACGGGGAGATATATACGAGCAGTACTTC.

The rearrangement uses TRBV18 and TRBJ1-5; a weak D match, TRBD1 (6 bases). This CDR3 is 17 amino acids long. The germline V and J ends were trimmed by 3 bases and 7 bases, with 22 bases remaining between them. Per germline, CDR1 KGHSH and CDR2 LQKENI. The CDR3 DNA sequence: TGTGCCAGCTCACCGAACGGTCGCAGGGACAATGGGCAGCCCCAGCATTTT. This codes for CASSPNGRRDNGQPQHF.

The CDR3 reads CASSTAGVANEKLFF. CDR3 sequence (DNA): TGTGCCAGCAGTACCGCAGGGGTGGCTAATGAAAAACTGTTTTTT. The chain links TRBV6-2 or TRBV6-3 to TRBJ1-4; TRBD1 is a possible D gene (6 bases). The germline V gene has CDR1 MNHEY and CDR2 SVGEGT. This CDR3 is 15 amino acids long. Trimming stripped 5 bases from V and 3 bases from J, with 13 bases between.

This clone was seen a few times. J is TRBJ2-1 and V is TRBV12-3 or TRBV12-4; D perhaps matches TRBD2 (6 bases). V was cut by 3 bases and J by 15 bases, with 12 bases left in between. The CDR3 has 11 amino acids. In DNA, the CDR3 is TGTGCCAGCAGTTTTAGCGGACTCTTGTTCTTC. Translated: CASSFSGLLFF.

CDR3 residues: CASSGTGAEQPQHF. CDR3 coding DNA: TGTGCCAGCAGCGGGACAGGGGCGGAACAGCCCCAGCATTTT. The J gene is TRBJ1-5, the V gene TRBV2; 10 bases map to TRBD1. Trimming at V came to 6 bases and at J to 7 bases, leaving 6 bases not matched to a gene. CDR3 length: 14 residues. CDR1 and CDR2 from the germline V gene are SNHLY and FYNNEI.

The CDR3 coding sequence is TGTGCCAGCAACGCCAGGACTGGGAAAGAGACCCAGTACTTC. Protein product: CASNARTGKETQYF. The chain carries TRBV6-5 and TRBJ2-5; tentative D call: TRBD2 (5 bases). The germline gives CDR1 MNHEY, CDR2 SVGAGI. The CDR3 totals 14 residues. V dropped 7 bases and J dropped 3 bases, with 15 bases sitting between them.

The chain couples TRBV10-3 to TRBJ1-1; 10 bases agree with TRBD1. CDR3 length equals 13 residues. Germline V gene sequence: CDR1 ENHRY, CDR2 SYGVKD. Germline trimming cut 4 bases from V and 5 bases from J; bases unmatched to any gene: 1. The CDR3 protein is CAISGDRGTEAFF. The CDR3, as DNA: TGTGCCATCAGTGGGGACAGGGGTACTGAAGCTTTCTTT.

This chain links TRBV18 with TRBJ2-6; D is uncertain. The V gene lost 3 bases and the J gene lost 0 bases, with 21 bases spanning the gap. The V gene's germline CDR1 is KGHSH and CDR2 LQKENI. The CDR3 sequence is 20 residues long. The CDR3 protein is CASSPTPQAQVYSGANVLTF. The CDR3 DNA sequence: TGTGCCAGCTCACCTACACCACAAGCCCAGGTGTACTCTGGGGCCAACGTCCTGACTTTC.

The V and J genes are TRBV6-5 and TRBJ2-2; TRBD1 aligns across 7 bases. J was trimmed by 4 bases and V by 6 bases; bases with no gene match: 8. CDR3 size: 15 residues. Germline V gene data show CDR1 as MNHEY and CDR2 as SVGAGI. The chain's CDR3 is CASSPGTVTTGELFF. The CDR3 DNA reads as TGTGCCAGCAGCCCCGGGACAGTAACCACCGGGGAGCTGTTTTTT.

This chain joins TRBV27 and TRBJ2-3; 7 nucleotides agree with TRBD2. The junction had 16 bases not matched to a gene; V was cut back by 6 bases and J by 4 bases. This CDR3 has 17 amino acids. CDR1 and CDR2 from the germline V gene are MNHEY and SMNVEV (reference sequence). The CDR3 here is CASRGRDGAGVSDTQYF. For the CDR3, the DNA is TGTGCCAGCAGGGGGCGGGACGGTGCGGGAGTCTCAGATACGCAGTATTTT.

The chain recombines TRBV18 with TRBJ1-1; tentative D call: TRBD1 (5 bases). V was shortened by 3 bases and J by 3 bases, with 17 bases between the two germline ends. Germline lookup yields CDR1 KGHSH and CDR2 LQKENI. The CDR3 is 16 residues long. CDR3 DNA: TGTGCCAGCTCACCGAGCCAGGGAATTTATGACACTGAAGCTTTCTTT. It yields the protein CASSPSQGIYDTEAFF.

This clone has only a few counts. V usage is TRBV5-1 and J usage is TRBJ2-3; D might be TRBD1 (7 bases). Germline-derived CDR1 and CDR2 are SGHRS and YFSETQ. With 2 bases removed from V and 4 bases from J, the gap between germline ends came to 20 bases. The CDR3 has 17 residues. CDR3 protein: CASSFSPTGGGPDTQYF. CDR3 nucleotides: TGCGCCAGCAGCTTCTCGCCGACAGGAGGGGGCCCAGATACGCAGTATTTT.

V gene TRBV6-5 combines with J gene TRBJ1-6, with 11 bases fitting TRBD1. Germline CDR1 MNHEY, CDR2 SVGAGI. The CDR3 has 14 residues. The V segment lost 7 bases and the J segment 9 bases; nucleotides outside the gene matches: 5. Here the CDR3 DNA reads TGTGCCAGCAACCGGGACAGGGGGAGTTCACCCCTCCACTTT. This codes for CASNRDRGSSPLHF.

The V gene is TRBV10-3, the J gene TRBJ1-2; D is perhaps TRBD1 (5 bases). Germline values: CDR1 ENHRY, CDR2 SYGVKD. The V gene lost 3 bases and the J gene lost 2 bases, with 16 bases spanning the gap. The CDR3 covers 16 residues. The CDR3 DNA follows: TGTGCCATCAGTGAAGGGGCCAGTACTTTAAACTATGGCTACACCTTC. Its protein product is CAISEGASTLNYGYTF.